This entry lists 10 T cell receptor beta chains sequenced from one sample in a study of CD8 T cells in Susac syndrome (dated 2019 in TCRdb). To prepare the library, the immunoSEQ multiplex PCR assay was applied. RNA was extracted using the RNeasy kit, and roughly 0.5 to 1 microgram was reverse transcribed with random hexamers. The raw public data were reprocessed by TCRdb itself: fastp quality trimming at Q25, MiXCR clonotype calling, in-frame beta chains only. Identical CDR3 proteins give one entry, which carries the most common genes and DNA. The sample data list about 60,000 distinct CDR3 sequences, and around nine tenths of these were observed just once. Roughly 0.2% of the sample is in the top ten clones. What was sequenced was CD8+ T cells from PBMCs. The receptors shown here come from a human donor in good health.

The chain joins TRBV20-1 to TRBJ2-7; D might be TRBD1 or TRBD2, each matching 5 bases. The V end was cut by 2 bases, the J end by 0 bases, with 14 bases between. The germline CDR1 and CDR2 sequences are DFQATT and SNEGSKA (reference sequence). The CDR3 contains 15 residues. CDR3 bases: TGCAGTGCTAGATTCTGGGACGGCTTCTCCTACGAGCAGTACTTC. Protein: CSARFWDGFSYEQYF.

This chain uses TRBV25-1 with TRBJ2-1; TRBD2 aligns across 13 bases. CDR3 length equals 19 residues. Germline loops: CDR1 MGHDK, CDR2 SYGVNS. The junction had 14 bases not matched to a gene; V was cut back by 4 bases and J by 5 bases. The CDR3 protein is CASSVGGTSGATANNEQFF. CDR3 nucleotide sequence: TGTGCCAGCAGTGTTGGCGGGACTAGCGGGGCGACCGCTAACAATGAGCAGTTCTTC.

The chain combines TRBV7-6 with TRBJ1-2; the D gene is possibly TRBD1 (6 bases). Germline loops: CDR1 SGHVS, CDR2 FNYEAQ. The length of the CDR3 is 16 residues. V lost 0 bases to trimming and J lost 6 bases, with 17 bases between them. The CDR3 loop reads CASSLALGGRVDGYTF. The CDR3 DNA is TGTGCCAGCAGCTTAGCGCTCGGGGGCAGGGTGGATGGCTACACCTTC.

The rearrangement uses TRBV11-2 and TRBJ2-3, with 12 nucleotides matching TRBD2. Looked up from germline, CDR1 is SGHAT and CDR2 is FQNNGV. The V gene end was trimmed by 5 bases and the J gene end by 3 bases; junction bases not matched to a gene: 6. The CDR3 has 16 residues. The CDR3 DNA reads as TGTGCCAGCAGCCGACCCGGACTAGCGGGGACAGATACGCAGTATTTT. Translated, it gives CASSRPGLAGTDTQYF.

The chain combines TRBV3-1 with TRBJ2-3, with D tentatively TRBD1 (6 bases). The CDR3 is 15 amino acids. V was pared by 3 bases and J by 2 bases, with 12 bases between. CDR1 is LGHDT and CDR2 is YNNKEL in the germline V gene (reference sequence). The chain's CDR3 is CASSHGQSVTDTQYF. CDR3 nucleotide sequence: TGTGCCAGCAGCCACGGACAGTCGGTCACAGATACGCAGTATTTT.

The CDR3 bases are TGTGCCAGCAGCCTGACAGCGACTAACACTGAAGCTTTCTTT. Translated, it gives CASSLTATNTEAFF. This rearrangement joins TRBV7-9 to TRBJ1-1, with D maybe TRBD1 (5 bases). Between the trimmed V and J ends, which lost 5 bases and 2 bases, there was a span of 12 bases. Germline loops: CDR1 SEHNR, CDR2 FQNEAQ (reference sequence). The CDR3 is 14 amino acids. The whole variable domain, remainder taken from reference TRBV7-9 and TRBJ1-1, is DTGVSQNPRHKITKRGQNVTFRCDPISEHNRLYWYRQTLGQGPEFLTYFQNEAQLEKSRLLSDRFSAERPKGSFSTLEIQRTEQGDSAMYLCASSLTATNTEAFFGQGTRLTVV.

J is TRBJ2-6 and V is TRBV6-1, with D perhaps matching TRBD1 or TRBD2 (6 bases each). This CDR3 has 15 residues. V lost 4 bases and J 2 bases, leaving 9 bases between the germline ends. Germline loops: CDR1 MNHNS, CDR2 SASEGT. The CDR3 loop is CASSGGGTGANVLTF. In DNA form, the CDR3 reads TGTGCCAGCAGTGGAGGGGGGACTGGGGCCAACGTCCTGACTTTC.

J is TRBJ2-1 and V is TRBV29-1; 10 bases fit TRBD1. Trimming cost V 6 bases and J 12 bases; bases outside gene matches: 11. Germline loops: CDR1 SQVTM, CDR2 ANQGSEA. This CDR3 has 13 amino acids. The CDR3 reads CSVGTGVVGWQFF. The CDR3 DNA is TGCAGCGTAGGGACAGGGGTGGTGGGATGGCAGTTCTTC.

This rearrangement joins TRBV5-1 to TRBJ2-7; the match to TRBD1 covers 12 bases. Germline CDR1 reads SGHRS; CDR2 reads YFSETQ. V was pared by 4 bases and J by 7 bases, with 6 bases of the junction left unmatched. CDR3 size: 14 residues. CDR3 DNA sequence: TGCGCCAGCAGCCCGGGGGACAGGGGGCCTGAGCAGTACTTC. As protein: CASSPGDRGPEQYF.

This chain's CDR3 is CASSALAGGVETQYF. The CDR3 nucleotides read TGTGCCAGCAGCGCACTAGCGGGGGGCGTTGAGACCCAGTACTTC. The genes are TRBV9 and TRBJ2-5, with TRBD2 matching 12 bases. The CDR3 runs 15 residues. CDR1 and CDR2 from the germline V gene are SGDLS and YYNGEE. With 3 bases clipped from V and 5 bases from J, the junction kept 5 bases outside the gene matches.